These 16 T cell receptor beta chains originate from one sample sequenced in a study of blood T cell repertoires in COVID-19. TCRdb's copy holds only in-frame clones and misses some; the assay was immunoSEQ multiplex PCR. The sample records 200,000 to 250,000 clones, about 80% being singletons. Sequences were obtained from peripheral blood. Receptors originate from an older woman with acute or convalescent COVID-19.

The chain uses TRBV4-1 and TRBJ1-1; 9 nucleotides match TRBD1. This CDR3 has 15 amino acids. Germline CDR1 is MGHRA and CDR2 is YSYEKL. After removal of 2 bases from V and 5 bases from J, the junction contained 6 bases not matched to a gene. DNA for the CDR3: TGCGCCAGCAGCCAACCGGGACAGGGAGGAACTGAAGCTTTCTTT. Protein: CASSQPGQGGTEAFF.

This clone is a singleton in its sample. The gene calls are TRBV5-1 and TRBJ2-2; 9 nucleotides match TRBD1. Germline V gives CDR1 SGHRS, CDR2 YFSETQ. This CDR3 comprises 13 residues. J lost 6 bases, V lost 4 bases, and 1 base had no gene match. This CDR3 reads CASSRTGAGELFF. The CDR3 DNA is TGCGCCAGCAGCCGGACAGGGGCCGGGGAGCTGTTTTTT.

The chain has TRBV6-6 and TRBJ2-1; TRBD1 agrees at 9 bases. Germline trimming cut 5 bases from V and 5 bases from J; bases unmatched to any gene: 7. Looked up from germline, CDR1 is MNHNY and CDR2 is SVGAGI (reference sequence). The CDR3 has 15 amino acids. CDR3 amino acids: CASSATGGPNNEQFF. Written as DNA, the CDR3 is TGTGCCAGCAGTGCGACAGGGGGGCCAAACAATGAGCAGTTCTTC.

The genes are TRBV7-8 and TRBJ1-1; D is unclear. V lost 3 bases to trimming and J lost 5 bases, with 13 bases between them. From germline, CDR1 is SGHVS and CDR2 FQNEAQ. The CDR3 extends over 14 amino acids. The CDR3 reads CASSFFREGTEAFF. DNA of the CDR3: TGTGCCAGCAGCTTTTTCCGGGAAGGAACTGAAGCTTTCTTT.

The chain is built from TRBV7-2 and TRBJ1-1; no definite D call. Germline CDR1 reads SGHTA; CDR2 reads FQGNSA. The CDR3 spans 14 residues. Trimming cost V 6 bases and J 1 base, with 12 bases left between them. CDR3 region: CASRTGYSNTEAFF. In nucleotides, the CDR3 is TGTGCCAGCAGAACGGGATACTCGAACACTGAAGCTTTCTTT.

A few counts support this clone. This chain links TRBV6-6 with TRBJ1-5, with a possible D match to TRBD1 (5 bases). The CDR3 covers 15 residues. The germline CDR1 and CDR2 sequences are MNHNY and SVGAGI (reference sequence). Between the trimmed V and J ends, which lost 6 bases and 4 bases, there was a span of 16 bases. The CDR3 sequence is CASSPYGAQNQPQHF. CDR3 bases: TGTGCCAGCAGCCCGTATGGGGCCCAAAATCAGCCCCAGCATTTT.

The gene calls are TRBV7-2 and TRBJ1-1; 9 bases line up with TRBD1. The CDR3 has 14 residues. Germline V gives CDR1 SGHTA, CDR2 FQGNSA. Trimming at V came to 5 bases and at J to 5 bases, leaving 6 bases not matched to a gene. The chain's CDR3 is CASSMGQGWTEAFF. The CDR3 region has the DNA TGTGCCAGCAGCATGGGACAGGGTTGGACTGAAGCTTTCTTT.

V and J are TRBV7-2 and TRBJ1-1; D perhaps matches TRBD1 (5 bases). V was cut by 2 bases and J by 11 bases, with 15 bases left in between. Germline CDR1 SGHTA, CDR2 FQGNSA. There are 13 residues in the CDR3. The CDR3 sequence: CASSLLVGHDAFF. CDR3 DNA sequence: TGTGCCAGCAGCTTACTGGTGGGGCATGACGCTTTCTTT. Complete variable domain (other parts from reference TRBV7-2 and TRBJ1-1): GAGVSQSPSNKVTEKGKDVELRCDPISGHTALYWYRQSLGQGLEFLIYFQGNSAPDKSGLPSDRFSAERTGGSVSTLTIQRTQQEDSAVYLCASSLLVGHDAFFGQGTRLTVV.

This clone has a handful of counts. V usage is TRBV19 and J usage is TRBJ2-5; TRBD1 is a possible D gene (5 bases). The V end was cut by 2 bases, the J end by 5 bases, with 15 bases between. This CDR3 has 15 residues. CDR1 is LNHDA, CDR2 SQIVND, per germline (reference sequence). CDR3 in amino acids: CASSIIGQGSETQYF. The CDR3 DNA is TGTGCCAGTAGTATAATCGGGCAGGGAAGCGAGACCCAGTACTTC.

The chain uses TRBV29-1 and TRBJ1-1; unclear D gene. V lost 6 bases to trimming and J lost 2 bases, with 7 bases between them. CDR3 length: 11 residues. Germline V CDR1 and CDR2: SQVTM, ANQGSEA. The CDR3 nucleotides are TGCAGCGTCCAGGTCAACACTGAAGCTTTCTTT. This encodes CSVQVNTEAFF.

V usage is TRBV4-2 and J usage is TRBJ1-2; 9 nucleotides align to TRBD1. The CDR3 has 15 amino acids. CDR1 and CDR2 (germline): LGHNA, YNFKEQ. With 2 bases clipped from V and 5 bases from J, the junction kept 6 bases outside the gene matches. Here the CDR3 DNA reads TGTGCCAGCAGCCAATTTCGGGGACAGGGATATGGCTACACCTTC. This sequence encodes CASSQFRGQGYGYTF.

CDR3 residues: CASGLAGVQETQYF. In DNA form, the CDR3 reads TGTGCCAGCGGGCTAGCGGGGGTCCAAGAGACCCAGTACTTC. This rearrangement joins TRBV7-2 to TRBJ2-5, with 10 bases matching TRBD2. The CDR3 consists of 14 residues. J gave up 1 base and V 8 bases, and 4 bases lay outside the gene matches. The germline V gene has CDR1 SGHTA and CDR2 FQGNSA.

J is TRBJ1-2 and V is TRBV6-5; 7 nucleotides match TRBD1. Germline CDR1 is MNHEY and CDR2 is SVGAGI. The CDR3 covers 12 residues. Trimming took 7 bases from V and 6 from J; bases not matched to a gene: 5. The CDR3 region has the DNA TGTGCCAGCATTAAGGACAGGCATGGCTACACCTTC. Protein sequence: CASIKDRHGYTF.

V and J are TRBV12-3 or TRBV12-4 and TRBJ2-7; a possible D gene is TRBD2 (6 bases). V was cut by 6 bases and J by 4 bases, with 10 bases left in between. CDR3 length equals 12 residues. For the CDR3, the DNA is TGTGCCAGCAGGGGGGGAAAATACGAGCAGTACTTC. It yields the protein CASRGGKYEQYF.

This chain links TRBV11-1 with TRBJ1-2; 7 bases agree with TRBD1. Trimming cost V 4 bases and J 4 bases; bases outside gene matches: 3. The germline V gene encodes CDR1 SGHAT and CDR2 FQDESV (reference sequence). The CDR3 is made up of 13 amino acids. CDR3 residues: CASSSGTAYGYTF. Here the CDR3 DNA reads TGTGCCAGCAGCTCGGGGACAGCCTATGGCTACACCTTC.

The chain links TRBV11-2 to TRBJ2-1; possible D gene TRBD1, 5 bases. The length of the CDR3 is 17 residues. CDR1 is SGHAT, CDR2 FQNNGV, per germline. V gave up 1 base and J gave up 8 bases, with 21 bases separating them. The CDR3 loop reads CASSLVPHQGSNYEQFF. In DNA form, the CDR3 reads TGTGCCAGCAGCTTAGTACCTCATCAGGGTAGTAATTATGAGCAGTTCTTC.